The T cell receptor (beta chain) described here comes from a study of T cells in localized non-small cell lung cancer. Study-wide points: Out of the top 100 tumor clones, a median around 57 were seen in adjacent lung. The study found T cell clonality highest in uninvolved adjacent lung, above tumor. Only one tumor region went through sequencing, so heterogeneity may still be there. A raised T cell density in blood coincided with lengthier overall survival.

Data came from immunoSEQ multiplex PCR; TCRdb stores just in-frame clones and leaves some out. The data show around 50,000 clones, around 83% seen once. The CDR3 runs 13 residues. V was trimmed by 4 bases and J by 5 bases, leaving 9 bases between them. Germline assignment: CDR1 SEHNR and CDR2 FQNEAQ (reference sequence). Only a few counts were recorded for this clone. Its matching antigen is unknown. This receptor was taken from a female donor over 55 with stage II squamous cell lung carcinoma. The sequencing here drew on peripheral blood, taken before any cancer treatment. The rearrangement links TRBV7-9 to TRBJ1-5; D unclear. CDR3 sequence reads: CASSYTSDQPQHF. CDR3 nucleotide sequence: TGTGCCAGCAGCTATACCTCAGATCAGCCCCAGCATTTT.